This TCR beta chain comes out of a study of cytomegalovirus exposure and HLA in healthy donors. J lost 2 bases, V lost 2 bases, and 4 bases had no gene match. Germline CDR1 and CDR2: SGDLS and YYNGEE. This CDR3 contains 15 residues. The study ran its PCR with 60 Vbeta and 13 Jbeta primers. Assay: immunoSEQ multiplex PCR; the TCRdb copy retains only in-frame clones and omits some. Of 150,000 to 200,000 clones listed, 87% are singletons. The receptor was derived from a girl in the first two years of life in good health and CMV-seronegative. Sequenced material: PBMCs. The rearrangement joins TRBV9 to TRBJ2-3; TRBD1 aligns across 8 bases. This CDR3 is CASSVRTGSTDTQYF. CDR3 bases: TGTGCCAGCAGCGTTAGGACAGGGTCCACAGATACGCAGTATTTT.